This T cell receptor beta chain was identified in a study of CXCR3-negative and CXCR3-positive naive CD8 T cells (dated by TCRdb to the late 2010s). About the study as a whole: In total, about 135 million TRB reads were obtained, or roughly 1.5 +/- 0.3 million reads per library. The diversity and physicochemical repertoire analyses included ten to eleven donors pooled from two independent experiments. Naive subsets from about five donors and memory cells from 3 donors were included in the TRBV-TRBJ cluster analysis.

With regard to this clonotype: Its antigen is unknown.

Sequencing was performed on a NextSeq 550. The Human TCR Profiling Kit (MiLaboratory) was used to make UMI-labeled 5' RACE TRB cDNA libraries. The full amount of extracted RNA was used for cDNA synthesis, and the full amount of resulting cDNA was used for PCR amplification. Libraries were prepared in parallel using an identical number of PCR cycles. On the study's bioinformatics: With a requirement of at least two reads per UMI, MIGEC and MiXCR extracted about 52,000 +/- 9,100 unique UMI-labeled TRB cDNA molecules per library. On average, around 40,000 +/- 10,000 functional in-frame TRB CDR3 nucleotide clonotypes lacking stop codons were found per library. After downsampling to 5000 UMI-labeled TRB molecules per sample, diversity metrics, including normalized Shannon-Wiener and Chao1, were computed in VDJtools. Clonotype-size-weighted physicochemical properties of the central five CDR3 residues (interaction energy, strength, volume and Kidera factor 4) were computed in VDJtools. Each CDR3 protein sequence appears as one entry after TCRdb reprocessed the reads, and no DNA is included. It is TCRdb's table, rather than the study itself, that gives the V and J calls and clone size. Per the sample table, the count is 45,000 to 65,000 distinct CDR3 sequences. Of the sample, more than 1.3% is held by the ten largest clones.

Each CD8+ T cell subset was flow-sorted in triplicate, with some 300,000 cells per subset placed directly into RLT lysis buffer. Naive CD8+ T cells were defined stringently as CD45RO-CCR7+CD27+CD95- to exclude memory contaminants. Using standard density gradient centrifugation, peripheral blood mononuclear cells were isolated from buffy coats. Naive CXCR3-negative and CXCR3-positive CD8+ T cells were flow-sorted on a FACSAria III. Total RNA was extracted from sorted cells with an RNeasy Mini Kit. What the study reported, not specific to this receptor: TRBV-TRBJ usage was similar between naive CXCR3-negative and CXCR3-positive cells from the same donor, while memory cells showed distinct patterns. Surface CD5, linked to self-reactivity in mice, was comparable between naive subsets; TCR interaction strength was therefore also inferred from TRB CDR3 physicochemical properties. CXCR3 expression partially decreased after cryopreservation, so most assays used freshly isolated PBMCs. Both naive subsets had comparably high repertoire diversity, while memory CD8+ T cells had much lower repertoire diversity. TRB CDR3s from CXCR3-positive naive cells showed higher hydrophobicity (lower Kidera factor 4), lower energy, and higher strength and volume indices than CXCR3-negative naive cells.

In the germline V gene, CDR1 corresponds to MDHEN and CDR2 to SYDVKM. The CDR3, from cysteine to phenylalanine, totals 13 residues. The DNA sequence is not available. Sequencing input: naive CXCR3- CD8+ T cells from blood. The label giving this sample's cell subset or site can be read as: CD45RO-CCR7+CD27+CD95- naive CD8+ T cells lacking CXCR3 (TNR3-). This chain is built from TRBV28 and TRBJ2-7; checking the TCRdb D call of TRBD2 is not possible without DNA. The sequence came from a human donor in good health. Some clones in this sample may be carry-over from other donors' samples. CDR3 protein: CASSFTPPREQYF.